This T cell receptor beta chain was captured in a study of blood T cell repertoires in COVID-19. A note on this clone: Being one base from a much bigger clone, this may be a read error. This sample includes further DNA sequences coding for the same CDR3.

TCRdb's table, derived via immunoSEQ multiplex PCR, lists solely in-frame clones and lacks some. Of about 240,000 clones in the sample, roughly 87% were seen once. Germline lookup yields CDR1 SGDLS and CDR2 YYNGEE. V dropped 2 bases and J dropped 0 bases, with 6 bases sitting between them. The CDR3 has 15 residues. This clonotype originated in a man aged 60-69 years who had recovered from COVID-19. Sequenced: peripheral blood. The chain carries TRBV9 and TRBJ1-6, with D uncertain. The CDR3 loop is CASSVGSSYNSPLHF. CDR3 bases: TGTGCCAGCAGCGTGGGCAGCTCCTATAATTCACCCCTCCACTTT. Drawing the rest from reference TRBV9 and TRBJ1-6, the complete variable domain is DSGVTQTPKHLITATGQRVTLRCSPRSGDLSVYWYQQSLDQGLQFLIQYYNGEERAKGNILERFSAQQFPDLHSELNLSSLELGDSALYFCASSVGSSYNSPLHFGNGTRLTVT.